This section outlines one T cell receptor (beta chain) sequence together with its context. The antigen is undetermined. The sample is drawn from a study of cytomegalovirus exposure and HLA in healthy donors. Broader study findings: In a later analysis, specific HLA alleles were associated with 15,000 to 20,000 TCR beta sequences at a 0.05 false discovery rate. Earlier analysis found most TCR beta V segments productive about 87% or about 30% of the time.

With 60 Vbeta and 13 Jbeta primers, the PCR was carried out. Produced via immunoSEQ multiplex PCR; TCRdb's table is partial and in-frame only. This sample's table has approximately 27,000 clones. The V segment lost 0 bases and the J segment 3 bases; nucleotides outside the gene matches: 11. The CDR3 consists of 17 residues. Germline-derived CDR1 and CDR2 are SGHVS and FQNEAQ. The sequencing sample was made of PBMCs. The sequence derives from a man in his thirties or forties in good health and CMV-seronegative. The V call is TRBV7-8, the J call TRBJ2-7, with 7 bases lining up with TRBD1. The CDR3 loop is CASSLAQKTGKDYEQYF. The CDR3 bases are TGTGCCAGCAGCTTAGCTCAAAAGACAGGGAAGGACTACGAGCAGTACTTC.